The rows below give T cell receptor beta chains drawn from one sample of a study of cytomegalovirus exposure and HLA in healthy donors. Some clones are missing from TCRdb's copy, which holds only in-frame ones; the method was immunoSEQ multiplex PCR. The sample contains tens of thousands of clones, around 79% of which appear only once. Source material: PBMCs. These receptors were collected from a man in his forties in good health and CMV-seronegative. CDR3s include the opening cysteine and the closing phenylalanine or tryptophan. Each record gives: D gene, CDR3 length, clone size, J gene, V gene, CDR3 protein, CDR3 DNA. D genes are given only for firm matches. Size is stated for part of the rows, as once, few or many counts, or as a class when the clone is expanded.

D: TRBD1
length: 15
size: few
J: TRBJ1-5
V: TRBV18
CDR3: CASSLGQASNQPQHF
DNA: TGTGCCAGCTCACTCGGACAGGCTAGCAATCAGCCCCAGCATTTT

D: NA
length: 15
size: NA
J: TRBJ1-2
V: TRBV28
CDR3: CASSLTLGGGFGYTF
DNA: TGTGCCAGCAGTTTAACTCTAGGGGGAGGGTTTGGCTACACCTTC

D: NA
length: 15
size: NA
J: TRBJ2-1
V: TRBV9
CDR3: CASSPISGPYNEQFF
DNA: TGTGCCAGCAGTCCTATTAGCGGACCCTACAATGAGCAGTTCTTC

D: NA
length: 13
size: NA
J: TRBJ2-2
V: TRBV29-1
CDR3: CSVWRGGTGELFF
DNA: TGCAGCGTGTGGAGGGGCGGCACCGGGGAGCTGTTTTTT

D: TRBD1
length: 14
size: NA
J: TRBJ2-5
V: TRBV6-1
CDR3: CASSEAGQAETQYF
DNA: TGTGCCAGCAGTGAAGCAGGACAGGCGGAGACCCAGTACTTC

D: NA
length: 14
size: NA
J: TRBJ2-3
V: TRBV5-5
CDR3: CASSLAGRGDTQYF
DNA: TGTGCCAGCAGCTTGGCCGGACGGGGGGATACGCAGTATTTT

D: NA
length: 13
size: NA
J: TRBJ1-4
V: TRBV29-1
CDR3: CSVQTGANEKLFF
DNA: TGCAGCGTCCAGACAGGCGCTAATGAAAAACTGTTTTTT

D: TRBD2
length: 15
size: NA
J: TRBJ2-1
V: TRBV5-4
CDR3: CASSAGTSGREEQFF
DNA: TGTGCCAGCAGCGCCGGGACTAGCGGGAGGGAGGAGCAGTTCTTC

D: TRBD1
length: 15
size: few
J: TRBJ1-5
V: TRBV7-6
CDR3: CASSSGQGNNQPQHF
DNA: TGTGCCAGCAGCTCCGGACAGGGTAACAATCAGCCCCAGCATTTT

D: NA
length: 14
size: NA
J: TRBJ2-7
V: TRBV5-4
CDR3: CASSLGGLGGEQYF
DNA: TGTGCCAGCAGCTTGGGTGGCTTGGGGGGCGAGCAGTACTTC

D: NA
length: 11
size: NA
J: TRBJ1-1
V: TRBV28
CDR3: CASTPGTEAFF
DNA: TGTGCCAGCACCCCGGGTACTGAAGCTTTCTTT

D: TRBD1
length: 16
size: NA
J: TRBJ2-5
V: TRBV7-2
CDR3: CASSLNLQGDGETQYF
DNA: TGTGCCAGCAGCTTAAATTTACAGGGGGATGGAGAGACCCAGTACTTC

D: TRBD1
length: 15
size: NA
J: TRBJ1-3
V: TRBV6-5
CDR3: CASRPATGDGNTIYF
DNA: TGTGCCAGCAGACCTGCCACAGGGGACGGAAACACCATATATTTT

D: NA
length: 16
size: NA
J: TRBJ2-7
V: TRBV30
CDR3: CAWTTRVLAIPYEQYF
DNA: TGTGCCTGGACAACGCGGGTGCTAGCGATCCCCTACGAGCAGTACTTC

D: TRBD1
length: 16
size: once
J: TRBJ2-7
V: TRBV12-5
CDR3: CASGLAARDRGSEQYF
DNA: TGTGCTAGTGGTTTGGCCGCCCGGGACAGGGGATCGGAGCAGTACTTC

D: TRBD2
length: 16
size: NA
J: TRBJ2-2
V: TRBV7-3
CDR3: CASSLRLAVNTGELFF
DNA: TGTGCCAGCAGCTTAAGACTAGCGGTTAACACCGGGGAGCTGTTTTTT

D: TRBD1
length: 14
size: NA
J: TRBJ1-1
V: TRBV27
CDR3: CASIRQGMDTEAFF
DNA: TGTGCCAGCATTAGACAGGGGATGGACACTGAAGCTTTCTTT

D: NA
length: 13
size: NA
J: TRBJ2-3
V: TRBV7-6
CDR3: CASSLNPSDTQYF
DNA: TGTGCCAGCAGCTTAAATCCGTCAGATACGCAGTATTTT

D: TRBD2
length: 14
size: few
J: TRBJ2-7
V: TRBV6-6
CDR3: CASTYGRPTYEQYF
DNA: TGTGCCAGCACTTACGGGAGGCCTACCTACGAGCAGTACTTC

D: TRBD1
length: 15
size: few
J: TRBJ2-7
V: TRBV19
CDR3: CASSFSGTGSSEQYF
DNA: TGTGCCAGTAGTTTCTCCGGGACAGGGTCGAGCGAGCAGTACTTC

D: TRBD1
length: 13
size: NA
J: TRBJ2-7
V: TRBV7-6
CDR3: CASSLDRGSEQYF
DNA: TGTGCCAGCAGCTTAGACAGGGGGTCCGAGCAGTACTTC

D: TRBD1
length: 16
size: NA
J: TRBJ1-5
V: TRBV19
CDR3: CASSTGTDFSNQPQHF
DNA: TGTGCCAGTAGTACCGGGACAGATTTTAGCAATCAGCCCCAGCATTTT

D: TRBD2
length: 15
size: NA
J: TRBJ2-7
V: TRBV4-2
CDR3: CASSQPGLASTEQYF
DNA: TGTGCCAGCAGCCAGCCGGGACTAGCCTCCACCGAGCAGTACTTC

D: NA
length: 13
size: NA
J: TRBJ2-7
V: TRBV5-8
CDR3: CASSFWSPYEQYF
DNA: TGTGCCAGCAGCTTTTGGAGCCCCTACGAGCAGTACTTC

D: NA
length: 13
size: once
J: TRBJ2-7
V: TRBV18
CDR3: CASSPGVSYEQYF
DNA: TGTGCCAGCTCACCCGGGGTCTCCTACGAGCAGTACTTC

D: NA
length: 14
size: NA
J: TRBJ2-2
V: TRBV9
CDR3: CASSPGVSTGELFF
DNA: TGTGCCAGCAGCCCAGGGGTGTCCACCGGGGAGCTGTTTTTT